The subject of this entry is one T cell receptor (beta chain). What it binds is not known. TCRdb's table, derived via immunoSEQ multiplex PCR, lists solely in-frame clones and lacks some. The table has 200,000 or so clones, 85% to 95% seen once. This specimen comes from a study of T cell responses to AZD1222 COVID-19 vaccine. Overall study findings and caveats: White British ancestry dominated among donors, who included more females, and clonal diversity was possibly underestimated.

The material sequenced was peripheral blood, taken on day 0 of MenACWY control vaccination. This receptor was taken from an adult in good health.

CDR3 coding DNA: TGTGCCAGCAGCTCCCGGACAGGGGGCCGGGAGCTGTTTTTT. Translating gives CASSSRTGGRELFF. The rearrangement joins TRBV7-3 to TRBJ2-2, with 11 positions matching TRBD1. CDR1 and CDR2 from the germline V gene are SGHTA and FQGTGA. V dropped 4 bases and J dropped 9; count of bases not matched to a gene: 4. This CDR3 has 14 residues.